This T cell receptor beta chain was obtained from a study of T cells in Graves' hyperthyroidism and ophthalmopathy. About the study: Peripheral blood was collected at initial diagnosis, before any treatment.

It was uncontrolled infection, other autoimmune disease, pregnancy or lactation that excluded patients. Clinical symptoms, serum thyroxine, TRAb, thyroid ultrasound and orbital computed tomography informed diagnoses. Per germline, CDR1 DFQATT and CDR2 SNEGSKA (reference sequence). CDR3 length: 15 residues. V was trimmed by 6 bases and J by 8 bases, leaving 23 bases between them. General study points: Ophthalmopathy was model-predicted a median around seven months pre-onset.

As concerns this clonotype: Its matching antigen is unknown.

Authors of the study amplified TCR beta CDR3 regions from RNA transcripts. The TCR CDR3 was amplified in a first-round RT-PCR using the HTBI primer set. MiXCR, run by TCRdb on the multiplex PCR reads, gives a single entry per CDR3 protein. This sample has about 640,000 distinct CDR3 sequences, with roughly 20% found just once. The specimen sequenced was blood. The chain uses TRBV20-1 and TRBJ2-1; D assignment may be TRBD1 or TRBD2 (6 bases each). The origin of this receptor is a man aged 30 to 39 with Graves' ophthalmopathy. The CDR3 region is CSAYGTYREVDEQFF. The CDR3, as DNA: TGCAGTGCATACGGAACCTACAGGGAGGTGGATGAGCAGTTCTTC.